The rows below give T cell receptor beta chains drawn from one sample of a study of cytomegalovirus exposure and HLA in healthy donors. The protocol was immunoSEQ multiplex PCR, while the TCRdb copy is restricted to in-frame clones and leaves out a portion. This sample carries roughly 100,000 clones, around 86% of them seen once, and the ten largest clones take 6.5% to 8.5%. Input material: PBMCs. Receptors were obtained from a man under 40 in good health and CMV-seropositive. Each CDR3 is given with its conserved first and last residue. The order of the fields is clone size, D gene, J gene, V gene, CDR3 DNA, CDR3 protein. D genes are given only for firm matches. Some rows have no size entry. The others give once, few or many, or a class for an expanded clone.

clone size: -
D gene: -
J gene: TRBJ1-1
V gene: TRBV19
CDR3 DNA: TGTGCCAGTAGTATAGAACTGGGAGGTGAAGCTTTCTTT
CDR3 protein: CASSIELGGEAFF

clone size: -
D gene: TRBD1
J gene: TRBJ1-1
V gene: TRBV2
CDR3 DNA: TGTGCCAGCAGTGATCAGGGGGCGGACACTGAAGCTTTCTTT
CDR3 protein: CASSDQGADTEAFF

clone size: -
D gene: -
J gene: TRBJ1-5
V gene: TRBV7-9
CDR3 DNA: TGTGCCAGCAGCTTACCCGGGGATAGCAATCAGCCCCAGCATTTT
CDR3 protein: CASSLPGDSNQPQHF

clone size: -
D gene: TRBD1
J gene: TRBJ1-1
V gene: TRBV27
CDR3 DNA: TGTGCCACCCTACGCTGGACAGGGGGAAGATCTGAAGCTTTCTTT
CDR3 protein: CATLRWTGGRSEAFF

clone size: -
D gene: -
J gene: TRBJ1-3
V gene: TRBV7-9
CDR3 DNA: TGTGCCAGCAGCTTATTTCAGGGGATGAACACCATATATTTT
CDR3 protein: CASSLFQGMNTIYF

clone size: -
D gene: -
J gene: TRBJ2-1
V gene: TRBV10-3
CDR3 DNA: TGTGCCATCAGTGACGGCAGGGTGGGCAATGAGCAGTTCTTC
CDR3 protein: CAISDGRVGNEQFF

clone size: -
D gene: TRBD1
J gene: TRBJ1-5
V gene: TRBV10-3
CDR3 DNA: TGTGCCATCAGCCCGGGACAGAGCAATCAGCCCCAGCATTTT
CDR3 protein: CAISPGQSNQPQHF

clone size: few
D gene: TRBD1
J gene: TRBJ2-1
V gene: TRBV6-1
CDR3 DNA: TGTGCCAGCAGTGAAGACAGGGGCCCTTACAATGAGCAGTTCTTC
CDR3 protein: CASSEDRGPYNEQFF

clone size: -
D gene: TRBD2
J gene: TRBJ2-1
V gene: TRBV10-2
CDR3 DNA: TGCGCCAGCACTATACTAGCGGGGGTGTACAATGAGCAGTTCTTC
CDR3 protein: CASTILAGVYNEQFF

clone size: few
D gene: TRBD1
J gene: TRBJ2-7
V gene: TRBV4-1
CDR3 DNA: TGCGCCAGCAGCCAAGGACAGGGGACATCCTACGAGCAGTACTTC
CDR3 protein: CASSQGQGTSYEQYF

clone size: -
D gene: -
J gene: TRBJ1-2
V gene: TRBV19
CDR3 DNA: TGTGCCTCGGGCTATGGCTACACCTTC
CDR3 protein: CASGYGYTF

clone size: few
D gene: -
J gene: TRBJ1-5
V gene: TRBV15
CDR3 DNA: TGTGCCACCAGCAGAGAAATGAACAGGGAAGATCAGCCCCAGCATTTT
CDR3 protein: CATSREMNREDQPQHF

clone size: -
D gene: TRBD1
J gene: TRBJ1-4
V gene: TRBV19
CDR3 DNA: TGTGCCAGTAGTAGGTTATTCGGGACAGGGCTGGGAACTAATGAAAAACTGTTTTTT
CDR3 protein: CASSRLFGTGLGTNEKLFF